This T cell receptor (beta chain) was sequenced during a study of T-cell memory formation after mild COVID-19. The wider study: The study found TCR clusters largely donor specific. Study-level points and caveats: Pre-infection memory contained some responding clones, which suggested that cross-reactive memory had joined. Clones contracting across day 15 to 85 had a balanced CD4/CD8 profile; later expanding clones leaned CD4+.

Germline loops: CDR1 DFQATT, CDR2 SNEGSKA (reference sequence). V shed 3 bases and J shed 2 bases, with 12 bases lying between them. The CDR3 consists of 14 residues. Concerning this clonotype: Antigen specificity is unknown.

cDNA libraries for TCR alpha and TCR beta, carrying sample barcodes and UMIs, came from 5'RACE with constant-segment primers. TCRdb reprocessed the 5' RACE reads via MiXCR and lists one record per CDR3 protein. The table records roughly 190,000 distinct CDR3 sequences, about 27% of them present only once. This receptor was taken from an adult woman who had mild COVID-19 (a few samples of this study predate the infection). Cell type and time point are not known. Sequenced: PBMCs or a T cell subset sorted from them (not recorded which). V and J are TRBV20-1 and TRBJ2-3; D call uncertain. The CDR3 nucleotides read TGCAGTGCTAGTGGCTGGATACACACAGATACGCAGTATTTT. It translates to CSASGWIHTDTQYF.